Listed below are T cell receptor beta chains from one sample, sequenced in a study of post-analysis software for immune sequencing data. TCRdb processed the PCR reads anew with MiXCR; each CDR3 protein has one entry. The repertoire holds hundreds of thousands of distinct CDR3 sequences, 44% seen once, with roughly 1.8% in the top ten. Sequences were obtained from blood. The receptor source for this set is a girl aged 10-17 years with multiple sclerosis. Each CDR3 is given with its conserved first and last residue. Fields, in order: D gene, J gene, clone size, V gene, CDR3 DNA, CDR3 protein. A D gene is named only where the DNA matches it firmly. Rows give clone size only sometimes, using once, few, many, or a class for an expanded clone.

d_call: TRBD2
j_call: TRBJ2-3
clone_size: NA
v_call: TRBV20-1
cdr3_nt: TGCAGTGCCCGGGCGGGAGACAGAGCAGATACGCAGTATTTT
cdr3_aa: CSARAGDRADTQYF

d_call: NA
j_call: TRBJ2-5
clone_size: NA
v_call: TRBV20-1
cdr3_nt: TGCAGTGCTAGACAGGGTCTACAAGAGACCCAGTACTTC
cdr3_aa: CSARQGLQETQYF

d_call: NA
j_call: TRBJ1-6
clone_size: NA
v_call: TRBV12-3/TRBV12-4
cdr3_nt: TGTGCCAGCAGCTGGAGGGACGGTGATTCACCCCTCCACTTT
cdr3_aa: CASSWRDGDSPLHF

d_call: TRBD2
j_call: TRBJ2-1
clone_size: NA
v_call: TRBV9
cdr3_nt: TGTGCCAGCAGCTCCTACCCTACTAGCGTGGGCAATGAGCAGTTCTTC
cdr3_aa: CASSSYPTSVGNEQFF

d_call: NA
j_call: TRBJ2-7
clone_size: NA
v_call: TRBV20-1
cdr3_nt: TGCAGTGCTAGAGAGCACCGTCCCTACGAGCAGTACTTC
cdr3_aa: CSAREHRPYEQYF

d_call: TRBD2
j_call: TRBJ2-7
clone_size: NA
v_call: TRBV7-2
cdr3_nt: TGTGCCAGCAGCTTAGGATCTGGCGGGAGGGCCAACGAGCAGTACTTC
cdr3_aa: CASSLGSGGRANEQYF

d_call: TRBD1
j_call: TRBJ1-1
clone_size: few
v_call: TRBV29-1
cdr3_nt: TGCAGCGCCGGGGACAGGGCGAACACTGAAGCTTTCTTT
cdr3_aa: CSAGDRANTEAFF

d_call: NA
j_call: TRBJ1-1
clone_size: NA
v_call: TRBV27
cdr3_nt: TGTGCCAGCAGTTTAAGCGGGGGTTTCACTGAAGCTTTCTTT
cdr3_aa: CASSLSGGFTEAFF

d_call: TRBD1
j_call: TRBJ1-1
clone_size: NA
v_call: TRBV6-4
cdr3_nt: TGTGCCAGCAGCGCCGGGACAGGGAGGACTGAAGCTTTCTTT
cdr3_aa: CASSAGTGRTEAFF

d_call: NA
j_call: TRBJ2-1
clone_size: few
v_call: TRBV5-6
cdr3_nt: TGTGCCAGCAGTTTTATTCTCTACAATGAGCAGTTCTTC
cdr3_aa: CASSFILYNEQFF